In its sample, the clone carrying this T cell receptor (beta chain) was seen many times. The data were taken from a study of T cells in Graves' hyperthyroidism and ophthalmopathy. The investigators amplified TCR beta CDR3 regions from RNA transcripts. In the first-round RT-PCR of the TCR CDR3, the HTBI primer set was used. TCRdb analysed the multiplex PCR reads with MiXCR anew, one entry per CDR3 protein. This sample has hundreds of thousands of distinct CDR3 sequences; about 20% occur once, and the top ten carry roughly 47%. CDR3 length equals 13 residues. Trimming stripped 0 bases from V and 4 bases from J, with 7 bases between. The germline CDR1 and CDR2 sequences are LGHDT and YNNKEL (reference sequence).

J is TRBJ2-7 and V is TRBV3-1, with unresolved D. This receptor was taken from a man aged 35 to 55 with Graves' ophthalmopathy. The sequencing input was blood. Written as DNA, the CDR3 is TGTGCCAGCAGCCAAGAGACCACATACGAGCAGTACTTC. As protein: CASSQETTYEQYF.